This record concerns one T cell receptor beta chain sequence. Reverse transcription of 0.5 to 1 ug RNA was performed with random hexamers. Each CDR3 protein gets one entry after TCRdb re-called the immunoSEQ multiplex PCR reads with MiXCR. Of about 120,000 distinct CDR3 sequences listed, over 85% are singletons. The data belong to a study of CD8 T cells in Susac syndrome. Germline V gene lookup returns CDR1 LGHNA and CDR2 YSLEER. The CDR3 totals 15 residues. V lost 0 bases, J lost 0 bases, and 8 bases lay in between. This TCR came from a human donor with Susac syndrome. The chain uses TRBV4-3 and TRBJ1-1; D not resolved. The sequencing sample was made of CD8+ T cells from PBMCs. CDR3 loop: CASSQEGEMNTEAFF. In DNA form, the CDR3 reads TGCGCCAGCAGCCAAGAGGGAGAGATGAACACTGAAGCTTTCTTT.